The 23 T cell receptor beta chains listed next were all sequenced from one sample in a study of T cell repertoires in cytomegalovirus infection. One entry per CDR3 protein results from TCRdb running MiXCR on the reads. The table has around 450,000 distinct CDR3 sequences, 11% seen once. The sample comprised PBMCs. These receptors were obtained from a human donor in good health (CMV status not recorded). Some clones in this sample may be carry-over from other donors' samples.

This clonotype was observed many times. This sequence joins TRBV27 and TRBJ1-1, with 7 bases aligning to TRBD1. After removal of 4 bases from V and 10 bases from J, the junction contained 18 bases not matched to a gene. This CDR3 region has 16 residues. Germline CDR1 reads MNHEY; CDR2 reads SMNVEV (reference sequence). The CDR3 reads CASSSQGQPSFKVAFF. DNA of the CDR3: TGTGCCAGCAGTTCCCAGGGACAGCCCTCGTTTAAGGTAGCTTTCTTT.

This clonotype has ten or more counts. The chain combines TRBV6-1 with TRBJ2-3; no firm D call. Germline loops: CDR1 MNHNS, CDR2 SASEGT. The CDR3 runs to 15 residues. Trimming cost V 4 bases and J 0 bases, with 11 bases left between them. This CDR3 is CASSARYTSTDTQYF. The CDR3 nucleotides read TGTGCCAGCAGTGCGCGGTACACTAGCACAGATACGCAGTATTTT.

This clonotype has a handful of counts. The chain joins TRBV3-1 to TRBJ1-1, with D unclear. This CDR3 region has 16 residues. Trimming took 2 bases from V and 5 from J, leaving 18 bases between them. CDR1 and CDR2 (germline): LGHDT, YNNKEL (reference sequence). The CDR3 sequence: CASSQNLGWERTEAFF. Written as DNA, the CDR3 is TGTGCCAGCAGCCAAAACCTGGGTTGGGAGAGAACTGAAGCTTTCTTT.

Regarding this clonotype: The CDR3 end shows no conserved phenylalanine or tryptophan, and so a read error is likely. This chain's CDR3 is CASRQETQYL. The CDR3 nucleotides read TGTGCCAGCAGACAGGAGACCCAGTACCTC. The rearrangement links TRBV2 to TRBJ2-5; D not certain. Germline values: CDR1 SNHLY, CDR2 FYNNEI. CDR3 size: 10 residues. V shed 6 bases and J shed 5 bases, with 4 bases lying between them.

This clonotype was observed at least ten times. This chain connects TRBV7-8 to TRBJ2-1, with D hard to call. The CDR3 is made up of 14 amino acids. Germline V gene lookup returns CDR1 SGHVS and CDR2 FQNEAQ. Deletions cut 5 bases from V and 0 bases from J, with 8 bases between. CDR3 nucleotide sequence: TGTGCCAGCAGCCTTCCGAGCTCCTACAATGAGCAGTTCTTC. It codes for CASSLPSSYNEQFF.

V usage is TRBV5-1 and J usage is TRBJ2-7; D is possibly TRBD2 (6 bases). The germline gives CDR1 SGHRS, CDR2 YFSETQ. This CDR3 has 13 residues. The ends were cut back, 4 bases at V and 0 bases at J, with 8 bases in the middle. CDR3 sequence reads: CASSTDYSYEQYF. The CDR3 bases are TGCGCCAGCAGCACGGACTACTCCTACGAGCAGTACTTC.

The V and J genes are TRBV2 and TRBJ2-5; D not resolved. Germline-derived CDR1 and CDR2 are SNHLY and FYNNEI. This CDR3 is built from 15 residues. Between the trimmed V and J ends, which lost 2 bases and 3 bases, there was a span of 13 bases. The CDR3 spells CASSETDLGEETQYF. The CDR3 nucleotides are TGTGCCAGCAGTGAAACAGACCTAGGCGAAGAGACCCAGTACTTC.

The genes are TRBV20-1 and TRBJ2-7, with a tentative D call TRBD2 (6 bases). The V gene lost 3 bases and the J gene lost 4 bases, with 16 bases spanning the gap. Germline V CDR1 and CDR2: DFQATT, SNEGSKA (reference sequence). The CDR3 is 14 amino acids. CDR3 amino acids: CSASGSAGEYEQYF. CDR3 sequence (DNA): TGCAGTGCTAGCGGGAGCGCTGGAGAATACGAGCAGTACTTC.

This clonotype was observed at least ten times. The chain is built from TRBV12-3 or TRBV12-4 and TRBJ1-4, with D unresolved. CDR3 length: 13 residues. Trimming cost V 2 bases and J 9 bases, with 10 bases left between them. CDR3 bases: TGTGCCAGCAGTTTAACCAGGATCCAAAAACTGTTTTTT. Encoded protein: CASSLTRIQKLFF.

This clonotype was seen ten or more times. This sequence joins TRBV15 and TRBJ1-1; perhaps TRBD1 as D (5 bases). The length of the CDR3 is 13 residues. The germline V and J ends were trimmed by 5 bases and 1 base, with 8 bases remaining between them. Germline lookup yields CDR1 LNHNV and CDR2 YYDKDF (reference sequence). The CDR3 loop is CATSEGPNTEAFF. As DNA, the CDR3 is TGTGCCACCAGCGAGGGACCGAACACTGAAGCTTTCTTT.

This clonotype has a handful of counts. The chain carries TRBV14 and TRBJ1-1; TRBD1 aligns across 7 bases. The ends lost 2 bases at V and 5 bases at J; junction bases unmatched: 5. Germline loops: CDR1 SGHDN, CDR2 FVKESK. This CDR3 has 14 residues. The chain's CDR3 is CASSQMTGRTEAFF. CDR3 in DNA: TGTGCCAGCAGCCAAATGACAGGGCGAACTGAAGCTTTCTTT.

J is TRBJ1-2 and V is TRBV20-1; 7 bases fit TRBD1. With 6 bases clipped from V and 3 bases from J, the junction kept 4 bases outside the gene matches. Germline V gives CDR1 DFQATT, CDR2 SNEGSKA (reference sequence). The CDR3 consists of 12 residues. The CDR3 region is CSAWGTDYGYTF. The DNA of the CDR3 is TGCAGTGCCTGGGGGACAGACTATGGCTACACCTTC.

This clonotype was found many times. V usage is TRBV15 and J usage is TRBJ1-2; the match to TRBD1 covers 7 bases. The CDR3 sequence is 16 residues long. The V gene end was trimmed by 2 bases and the J gene end by 7 bases; junction bases not matched to a gene: 13. The V gene's germline CDR1 is LNHNV and CDR2 YYDKDF (reference sequence). CDR3 DNA: TGTGCCACCAGCAGACACAGACTACAGGGGTTCTTTGGCTACACCTTC. It is translated as CATSRHRLQGFFGYTF. The variable domain in full, completed from reference TRBV15 and TRBJ1-2, reads DAMVIQNPRYQVTQFGKPVTLSCSQTLNHNVMYWYQQKSSQAPKLLFHYYDKDFNNEADTPDNFQSRRPNTSFCFLDIRSPGLGDTAMYLCATSRHRLQGFFGYTFGSGTRLTVV.

J is TRBJ2-7 and V is TRBV10-3; TRBD2 might be the D (6 bases). The V end was cut by 4 bases, the J end by 1 base, with 14 bases between. From germline, CDR1 is ENHRY and CDR2 SYGVKD. The CDR3 covers 15 residues. The CDR3 DNA reads as TGTGCCATCAGTGGGGGGGTCCTAGGGTCCTACGAGCAGTACTTC. Amino acids: CAISGGVLGSYEQYF.

This clonotype was seen a handful of times. The CDR3: CASTYRDLETQYF. DNA of the CDR3: TGCGCCAGCACCTACAGGGACCTGGAGACCCAGTACTTC. This sequence joins TRBV23-1 and TRBJ2-5, with a weak D call TRBD1 (6 bases). TRBV23-1 is marked as an open reading frame, function uncertain. This CDR3 is built from 13 residues. Trimming removed 7 bases from V and 5 bases from J, with 14 bases in between.

There are many counts of this clonotype. V gene TRBV7-3 combines with J gene TRBJ2-2; no firm D call. The CDR3 totals 12 residues. Germline V CDR1 and CDR2: SGHTA, FQGTGA. The V end lost 5 bases, the J end lost 3 bases, and 4 bases lay between the germline ends. The CDR3, as DNA: TGTGCCAGCAGCACCCACACCGGGGAGCTGTTTTTT. Translated: CASSTHTGELFF.

Ten or more counts support this clonotype. J is TRBJ1-2 and V is TRBV24-1; D is unresolved. Germline CDR1 KGHDR, CDR2 SFDVKD. V dropped 4 bases and J dropped 4 bases, with 6 bases sitting between them. The CDR3 covers 12 residues. CDR3 coding DNA: TGTGCCACCAGTGAGGGGAGCTATGGCTACACCTTC. This encodes CATSEGSYGYTF.

This clonotype was counted a few times. CDR3 region: CASSFTVSYNEQFF. CDR3 bases: TGTGCCAGCAGTTTTACGGTCTCCTACAATGAGCAGTTCTTC. The V gene is TRBV12-3 or TRBV12-4, the J gene TRBJ2-1; D is uncertain. This CDR3 spans 14 amino acids. V dropped 3 bases and J dropped 0 bases, with 6 bases sitting between them.

This clonotype was observed a handful of times. V is TRBV28 and J is TRBJ2-5; TRBD1 might be the D (6 bases). The CDR3 is 19 amino acids. Germline CDR1 MDHEN, CDR2 SYDVKM. The germline V and J ends were trimmed by 3 bases and 1 base, with 24 bases remaining between them. CDR3 sequence (DNA): TGTGCCAGCAGTTTCCGTGCCCAAGACAGGCCCATACTCCAAGAGACCCAGTACTTC. Its protein is CASSFRAQDRPILQETQYF. The variable domain in full, with the rest retrieved from reference TRBV28 and TRBJ2-5, is DVKVTQSSRYLVKRTGEKVFLECVQDMDHENMFWYRQDPGLGLRLIYFSYDVKMKEKGDIPEGYSVSREKKERFSLILESASTNQTSMYLCASSFRAQDRPILQETQYFGPGTRLLVL.

With regard to this clonotype: A clone one base away is much larger, so this may be a read error. The rearrangement joins TRBV5-6 to TRBJ1-2; 7 nucleotides match TRBD1. The CDR3 length is 16 residues. In germline, CDR1 is SGHDT, CDR2 YYEEEE. As DNA, the CDR3 is TGTCCCAGCAGCCGCCCAACCTGGGACAGATCAGGGGGCTACACCTTC. Amino acid sequence: CPSSRPTWDRSGGYTF.

In this sample, this clonotype turned up many times. V usage is TRBV7-9 and J usage is TRBJ2-1; TRBD2 agrees at 14 bases. V shed 1 base, J shed 4 bases, and the junction held 6 bases outside the gene matches. The CDR3 consists of 18 residues. Germline V lookup: CDR1 SEHNR, CDR2 FQNEAQ (reference sequence). CDR3 sequence reads: CASSLDQGLAGVYNEQFF. The DNA for the CDR3 is TGTGCCAGCAGCTTAGACCAGGGACTAGCGGGGGTTTACAATGAGCAGTTCTTC. Together with reference TRBV7-9 and TRBJ2-1, the CDR3 gives the full variable domain: DTGVSQNPRHKITKRGQNVTFRCDPISEHNRLYWYRQTLGQGPEFLTYFQNEAQLEKSRLLSDRFSAERPKGSFSTLEIQRTEQGDSAMYLCASSLDQGLAGVYNEQFFGPGTRLTVL.

This clonotype has only a few counts. The chain employs TRBV5-1 and TRBJ1-5, with D unclear. This CDR3 is 15 amino acids long. The V gene's germline CDR1 is SGHRS and CDR2 YFSETQ. V was shortened by 6 bases and J by 4 bases, with 17 bases between the two germline ends. The CDR3 protein is CASKPNTGGNQPQHF. CDR3 bases: TGCGCCAGCAAACCCAATACGGGTGGAAATCAGCCCCAGCATTTT.

The chain has TRBV27 and TRBJ1-6; D gene unclear. The CDR3 is 13 amino acids. Looked up from germline, CDR1 is MNHEY and CDR2 is SMNVEV (reference sequence). The CDR3 region has the DNA TGTGCAACGGCACTCCCCGCCGGTTCACCCCTCCACTTT. Amino acid sequence: CATALPAGSPLHF.